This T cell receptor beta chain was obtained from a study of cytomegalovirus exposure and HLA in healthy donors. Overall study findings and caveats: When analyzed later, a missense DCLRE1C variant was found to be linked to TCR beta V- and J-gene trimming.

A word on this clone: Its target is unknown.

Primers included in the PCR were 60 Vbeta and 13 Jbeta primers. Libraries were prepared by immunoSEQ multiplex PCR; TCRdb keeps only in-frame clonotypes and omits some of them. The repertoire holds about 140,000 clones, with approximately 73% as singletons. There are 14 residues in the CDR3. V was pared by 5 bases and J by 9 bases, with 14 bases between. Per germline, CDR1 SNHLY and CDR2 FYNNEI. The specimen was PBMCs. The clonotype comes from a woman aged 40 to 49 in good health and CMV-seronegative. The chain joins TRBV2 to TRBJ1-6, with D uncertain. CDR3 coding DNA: TGTGCCAGCAGTCTGACGGGGAGTAGTTCACCCCTCCACTTT. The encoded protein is CASSLTGSSSPLHF.